This is a list of T cell receptor beta chains from one sample in a study of cytomegalovirus exposure and HLA in healthy donors. Assay: immunoSEQ multiplex PCR; the TCRdb copy retains only in-frame clones and omits some. The repertoire includes approximately 170,000 clones, roughly 80% of them detected once, and approximately 2.3% sits in the top ten. The specimen was PBMCs. These receptors all stem from a man aged 30-40 years in good health and CMV-seropositive. The CDR3 runs from the conserved cysteine through the conserved F or W. Each record gives: CDR3 protein, CDR3 DNA, D gene, clone size, J gene, V gene. D genes are given only for firm matches. A row's size may be missing; if present it is once, few, many or a size class.

cdr3_aa: CASSIAGATEAFF
cdr3_nt: TGTGCCAGTAGTATCGCAGGTGCCACTGAAGCTTTCTTT
d_call: .
clone_size: .
j_call: TRBJ1-1
v_call: TRBV19

cdr3_aa: CASSSNRGPTSGNTIYF
cdr3_nt: TGTGCCAGCAGCTCAAACAGGGGACCTACCTCTGGAAACACCATATATTTT
d_call: TRBD1
clone_size: .
j_call: TRBJ1-3
v_call: TRBV7-9

cdr3_aa: CASSSGQGLYNEQFF
cdr3_nt: TGCGCCAGCAGCTCGGGACAGGGCTTATACAATGAGCAGTTCTTC
d_call: TRBD1
clone_size: once
j_call: TRBJ2-1
v_call: TRBV5-1

cdr3_aa: CATTGNPYEQYF
cdr3_nt: TGTGCCACCACAGGGAACCCCTACGAGCAGTACTTC
d_call: .
clone_size: .
j_call: TRBJ2-7
v_call: TRBV6-5

cdr3_aa: CASSLLGSGGGEQFF
cdr3_nt: TGCGCCAGCAGCCTGCTAGGTAGCGGGGGAGGTGAGCAGTTCTTC
d_call: TRBD2
clone_size: .
j_call: TRBJ2-1
v_call: TRBV4-3

cdr3_aa: CASSEVGWAMKGNTIYF
cdr3_nt: TGTGCCAGCAGTGAAGTTGGGTGGGCAATGAAAGGAAACACCATATATTTT
d_call: .
clone_size: .
j_call: TRBJ1-3
v_call: TRBV2

cdr3_aa: CASSLAWTGGGYGYTF
cdr3_nt: TGCGCCAGCAGCTTGGCCTGGACAGGGGGTGGCTATGGCTACACCTTC
d_call: TRBD1
clone_size: .
j_call: TRBJ1-2
v_call: TRBV5-1

cdr3_aa: CASSIFTDTQYF
cdr3_nt: TGTGCCAGTAGTATCTTCACAGATACGCAGTATTTT
d_call: .
clone_size: few
j_call: TRBJ2-3
v_call: TRBV19

cdr3_aa: CASSLALATSNVLPQHF
cdr3_nt: TGTGCCAGCAGCTTAGCTCTTGCCACATCGAATGTTTTGCCCCAGCATTTT
d_call: .
clone_size: .
j_call: TRBJ1-5
v_call: TRBV7-9

cdr3_aa: CASSLAERGAYEQYF
cdr3_nt: TGTGCCAGCAGCTTGGCCGAGCGGGGGGCCTACGAGCAGTACTTC
d_call: TRBD2
clone_size: .
j_call: TRBJ2-7
v_call: TRBV5-4

cdr3_aa: CASSFSGTSGGAGGELFF
cdr3_nt: TGTGCCAGCAGCTTTTCCGGGACTAGCGGGGGGGCAGGCGGGGAGCTGTTTTTT
d_call: TRBD2
clone_size: .
j_call: TRBJ2-2
v_call: TRBV7-2

cdr3_aa: CASSLAGQGPYEQYF
cdr3_nt: TGCGCCAGCAGCCTAGCGGGACAGGGGCCCTACGAGCAGTACTTC
d_call: .
clone_size: .
j_call: TRBJ2-7
v_call: TRBV5-1

cdr3_aa: CASSLAGAEDTQYF
cdr3_nt: TGTGCCAGCAGCTTAGCGGGGGCCGAAGATACGCAGTATTTT
d_call: .
clone_size: .
j_call: TRBJ2-3
v_call: TRBV7-3

cdr3_aa: CASSSGSGGGAEKLFF
cdr3_nt: TGTGCCAGCAGCTCCGGCTCGGGGGGAGGGGCAGAAAAACTGTTTTTT
d_call: .
clone_size: .
j_call: TRBJ1-4
v_call: TRBV7-2

cdr3_aa: CASSGPSGGVYEQYF
cdr3_nt: TGTGCCAGCAGCGGGCCGAGCGGGGGGGTCTACGAGCAGTACTTC
d_call: TRBD2
clone_size: .
j_call: TRBJ2-7
v_call: TRBV9

cdr3_aa: CASSVGGLRETQYF
cdr3_nt: TGTGCCAGCAGCGTAGGAGGTCTTCGGGAGACCCAGTACTTC
d_call: .
clone_size: .
j_call: TRBJ2-5
v_call: TRBV9

cdr3_aa: CASSLETRTGRPYEQYF
cdr3_nt: TGTGCCAGCAGCTTAGAGACTCGGACAGGGCGACCCTACGAGCAGTACTTC
d_call: TRBD1
clone_size: .
j_call: TRBJ2-7
v_call: TRBV11-2

cdr3_aa: CASSLASEQFF
cdr3_nt: TGTGCCAGCAGCCTAGCCAGTGAGCAGTTCTTC
d_call: .
clone_size: .
j_call: TRBJ2-1
v_call: TRBV25-1

cdr3_aa: CASSLSPDQPQHF
cdr3_nt: TGCGCCAGCAGCCTGTCCCCTGATCAGCCCCAGCATTTT
d_call: .
clone_size: .
j_call: TRBJ1-5
v_call: TRBV10-1

cdr3_aa: CASSHRGLNNEQFF
cdr3_nt: TGCGCCAGCAGCCACCGGGGGTTAAACAATGAGCAGTTCTTC
d_call: .
clone_size: .
j_call: TRBJ2-1
v_call: TRBV4-3

cdr3_aa: CAISGGRTGDQETQYF
cdr3_nt: TGTGCCATCAGTGGGGGGAGGACAGGGGACCAAGAGACCCAGTACTTC
d_call: TRBD1
clone_size: .
j_call: TRBJ2-5
v_call: TRBV10-3

cdr3_aa: CASSLQGRAQHF
cdr3_nt: TGTGCCAGCAGCTTGCAGGGGAGAGCCCAGCATTTT
d_call: .
clone_size: few
j_call: TRBJ1-5
v_call: TRBV7-9

cdr3_aa: CASSLIITGELFF
cdr3_nt: TGTGCCAGCAGCTTAATCATCACCGGGGAGCTGTTTTTT
d_call: .
clone_size: .
j_call: TRBJ2-2
v_call: TRBV7-2

cdr3_aa: CASSLTSNYEQFF
cdr3_nt: TGTGCCAGCAGTCTGACTAGCAACTATGAGCAGTTCTTC
d_call: TRBD2
clone_size: .
j_call: TRBJ2-1
v_call: TRBV2

cdr3_aa: CASSRQGGGYGYTF
cdr3_nt: TGTGCCAGCTCTCGACAGGGGGGGGGTTATGGCTACACCTTC
d_call: TRBD1
clone_size: .
j_call: TRBJ1-2
v_call: TRBV27

cdr3_aa: CASSQSTSYNEQFF
cdr3_nt: TGTGCTAGCAGCCAATCGACTTCTTACAATGAGCAGTTCTTC
d_call: .
clone_size: .
j_call: TRBJ2-1
v_call: TRBV7-7

cdr3_aa: CASKSTGDTAFF
cdr3_nt: TGTGCCAGCAAAAGCACGGGGGATACAGCTTTCTTT
d_call: .
clone_size: .
j_call: TRBJ1-1
v_call: TRBV27

cdr3_aa: CASSLPSRGATSGANVLTF
cdr3_nt: TGTGCCAGCAGCTTGCCTTCCCGCGGGGCTACCTCTGGGGCCAACGTCCTGACTTTC
d_call: .
clone_size: .
j_call: TRBJ2-6
v_call: TRBV5-6